A selection of T cell receptor beta chains follows, all from one sample in a study of OX40 agonist ivuxolimab in advanced cancers. Produced via immunoSEQ multiplex PCR; TCRdb's table is partial and in-frame only. The sample yields some 79,000 clones, approximately 85% seen once. Sequences were derived from CD4+ or CD8+ T cells sorted from blood, sampled in a trial of the OX40 agonist ivuxolimab. The receptors stem from an adult with an advanced solid tumor such as melanoma, head and neck, liver or kidney cancer. Both conserved end residues are part of each CDR3. D genes are given only for firm matches. For some rows the clone size is stated as once, few or many, or as a class when expanded; others skip it.

d_gene	j_gene	abundance	v_gene	CDR3nt	CDR3aa
TRBD1	TRBJ2-5	once	TRBV5-1	TGCGCCAGCAGCTCGGGACAGGGGGTCGAGACCCAGTACTTC	CASSSGQGVETQYF
.	TRBJ1-3	.	TRBV5-1	TGCGCCAGCAGCCCCCTGATTGGAAACACCATATATTTT	CASSPLIGNTIYF
TRBD2	TRBJ2-7	.	TRBV28	TGTGCCAGCAGTTTATACGGGGGGGCCTACGAGCAGTACTTC	CASSLYGGAYEQYF
TRBD2	TRBJ2-1	.	TRBV28	TGTGCCAGCAGTCCTCTCCGGACTAGAGACTACAATGAGCAGTTCTTC	CASSPLRTRDYNEQFF
.	TRBJ2-3	.	TRBV28	TGTGCCAGCAGAGGGCAGGGAACAGATACGCAGTATTTT	CASRGQGTDTQYF
.	TRBJ2-7	.	TRBV27	TGTGCCAGCAGTTTATTCCGGACGGGAACCTACGAGCAGTACTTC	CASSLFRTGTYEQYF
.	TRBJ1-1	.	TRBV30	TGTGCCTGGAGTCAAGTAAGGGTCACGAACACTGAAGCTTTCTTT	CAWSQVRVTNTEAFF
TRBD1	TRBJ1-2	.	TRBV5-4	TGTGCCAGCAGCTCTGGACAGGCGACCTATGGCTACACCTTC	CASSSGQATYGYTF
.	TRBJ2-7	.	TRBV27	TGTGCCAGCAGACAAGACGGCTACGAGCAGTACTTC	CASRQDGYEQYF
.	TRBJ2-7	once	TRBV5-5	TGTGCCAGCAGCTTGGAGGCAGGACCCCAAGCTGGAGTGGACTTC	CASSLEAGPQAGVDF
.	TRBJ2-5	.	TRBV2	TGTGCCAGCAGTGAAAGGACTCAGACCCAGTACTTC	CASSERTQTQYF
.	TRBJ2-7	.	TRBV18	TGTGCCAGCTCACCGGGGGCAGGCCACGAGCAGTACTTC	CASSPGAGHEQYF
.	TRBJ1-5	.	TRBV19	TGTGCCAGTAGTATGGCCGCCAGGAGCAATCAGCCCCAGCATTTT	CASSMAARSNQPQHF
TRBD1	TRBJ2-7	.	TRBV28	TGTGCCAGCAGCTTAGGGGACAGGGCATATTACGAGCAGTACTTC	CASSLGDRAYYEQYF
TRBD2	TRBJ2-1	.	TRBV18	TGTGCCAGCTCACAGCTAGCGGGAGGGGTGAATGAGCAGTTCTTC	CASSQLAGGVNEQFF
.	TRBJ1-5	.	TRBV30	TGTGCCTGGGATCTCGGGCACTTGGGCGGCAATCAGCCCCAGCATTTT	CAWDLGHLGGNQPQHF
.	TRBJ2-7	.	TRBV7-2	TGTGCCAGCAGCAGTTTAAGGGGGGAGACCTACGAGCAGTACTTC	CASSSLRGETYEQYF
.	TRBJ2-5	.	TRBV21-1	TGTGCCAGCAGCATAAAACGACTAGCGGGAGATTTCAAGAGACCCCAGTACTTC	CASSIKRLAGDFKRPQYF
.	TRBJ2-7	.	TRBV7-3	TGTGCCAGCAGCTTAGCCGTTAACTACGAGCAGTACTTC	CASSLAVNYEQYF
TRBD2	TRBJ2-2	.	TRBV18	TGTGCCAGCTCGGGACTAGCGGGAGGGCCACCCTCGGACACCGGGGAGCTGTTTTTT	CASSGLAGGPPSDTGELFF
TRBD2	TRBJ2-1	.	TRBV7-9	TGTGCCAGCAGCACTCTAGCGGGAGAGGCCAATGAGCAGTTCTTC	CASSTLAGEANEQFF
.	TRBJ2-3	once	TRBV28	TGTGCCAGCATTTCTAACCTTCGCCAATCAGATACGCAGTATTTT	CASISNLRQSDTQYF
TRBD1	TRBJ1-2	.	TRBV5-4	TGTGCCAGCAGCTTGGCACAGGGGATCGACTATGGCTACACCTTC	CASSLAQGIDYGYTF
.	TRBJ2-3	.	TRBV9	TGTGCCAGCAGCGTAGACGTCCTTGCGAGAAGCACAGATACGCAGTATTTT	CASSVDVLARSTDTQYF
TRBD2	TRBJ2-3	.	TRBV28	TGTGCCAGCAGCCCCGGATCACTAGCGGGAGGGGCAGATACGCAGTATTTT	CASSPGSLAGGADTQYF
.	TRBJ2-7	.	TRBV30	TGTGCCTGGAGTGTACGCCTACAGCCCGGCGGGTACGAGCAGTACTTC	CAWSVRLQPGGYEQYF
TRBD1	TRBJ1-1	.	TRBV2	TGTGCCAGCAGTGGGATGACAGGGAGGACTGAAGCTTTCTTT	CASSGMTGRTEAFF
TRBD2	TRBJ2-7	.	TRBV4-1	TGCGCCAGCAGCCAAGATCGGGGGACTAGCGGCTTGTGGGAGCAGTACTTC	CASSQDRGTSGLWEQYF